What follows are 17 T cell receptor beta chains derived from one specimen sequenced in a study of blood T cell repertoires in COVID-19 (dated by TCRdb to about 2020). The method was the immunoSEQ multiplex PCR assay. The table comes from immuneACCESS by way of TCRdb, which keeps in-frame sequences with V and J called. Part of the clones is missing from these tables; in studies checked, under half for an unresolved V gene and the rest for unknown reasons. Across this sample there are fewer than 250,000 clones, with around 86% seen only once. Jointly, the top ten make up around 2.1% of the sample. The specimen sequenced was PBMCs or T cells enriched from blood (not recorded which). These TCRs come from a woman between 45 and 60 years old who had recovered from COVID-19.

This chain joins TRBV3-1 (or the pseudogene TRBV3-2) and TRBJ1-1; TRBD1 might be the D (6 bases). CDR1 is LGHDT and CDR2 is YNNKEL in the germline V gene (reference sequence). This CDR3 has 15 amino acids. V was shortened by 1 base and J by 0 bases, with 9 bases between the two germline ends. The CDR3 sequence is CASSQVTGLNTEAFF. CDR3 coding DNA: TGTGCCAGCAGCCAAGTTACAGGGTTGAACACTGAAGCTTTCTTT.

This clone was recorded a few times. This chain's CDR3 is CASSPLGDGTGHQPQHF. In DNA form, the CDR3 reads TGTGCCAGCTCACCCCTCGGGGACGGGACAGGGCATCAGCCCCAGCATTTT. The rearrangement joins TRBV18 to TRBJ1-5; 9 bases are a match to TRBD1. Germline loops: CDR1 KGHSH, CDR2 LQKENI. The CDR3 length is 17 residues. V dropped 3 bases and J dropped 5; count of bases not matched to a gene: 11.

The CDR3 nucleotides read TGTGCCATTAAAATCCCGGGCTCCGCGCCCCGGGGGTCCTCCTACAATGAGCAGTTCTTC. Protein: CAIKIPGSAPRGSSYNEQFF. The chain joins TRBV10-3 to TRBJ2-1, with D perhaps matching TRBD2 (6 bases). The CDR3 has 20 residues. Deletions cut 9 bases from V and 0 bases from J, with 30 bases between. CDR1 and CDR2 from the germline V gene are ENHRY and SYGVKD.

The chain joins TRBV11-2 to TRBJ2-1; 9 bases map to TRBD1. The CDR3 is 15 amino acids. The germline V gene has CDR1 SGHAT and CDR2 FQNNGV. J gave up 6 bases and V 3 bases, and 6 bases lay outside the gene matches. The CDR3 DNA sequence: TGTGCCAGCAGCTTGAGGACAGGGGCCTCCAATGAGCAGTTCTTC. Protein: CASSLRTGASNEQFF.

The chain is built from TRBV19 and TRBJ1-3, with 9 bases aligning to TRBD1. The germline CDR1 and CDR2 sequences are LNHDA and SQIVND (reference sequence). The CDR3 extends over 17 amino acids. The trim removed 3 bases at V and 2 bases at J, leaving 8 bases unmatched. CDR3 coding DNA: TGTGCCAGTAGTATGGGACAGGGCCAAGCGGCTGGAAACACCATATATTTT. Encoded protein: CASSMGQGQAAGNTIYF. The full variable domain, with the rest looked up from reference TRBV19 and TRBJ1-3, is DGGITQSPKYLFRKEGQNVTLSCEQNLNHDAMYWYRQDPGQGLRLIYYSQIVNDFQKGDIAEGYSVSREKKESFPLTVTSAQKNPTAFYLCASSMGQGQAAGNTIYFGEGSWLTVV.

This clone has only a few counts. CDR3 residues: CASSAGLPYEQYF. The CDR3, as DNA: TGTGCCAGCAGCGCCGGTCTCCCCTACGAGCAGTACTTC. V is TRBV5-4 and J is TRBJ2-7; D ambiguous. This CDR3 contains 13 residues. Trimming cost V 4 bases and J 2 bases, with 10 bases left between them. Germline CDR1 is SGHNT and CDR2 is YYREEE (reference sequence). Together with reference TRBV5-4 and TRBJ2-7, the CDR3 gives the full variable domain: ETGVTQSPTHLIKTRGQQVTLRCSSQSGHNTVSWYQQALGQGPQFIFQYYREEENGRGNFPPRFSGLQFPNYSSELNVNALELDDSALYLCASSAGLPYEQYFGPGTRLTVT.

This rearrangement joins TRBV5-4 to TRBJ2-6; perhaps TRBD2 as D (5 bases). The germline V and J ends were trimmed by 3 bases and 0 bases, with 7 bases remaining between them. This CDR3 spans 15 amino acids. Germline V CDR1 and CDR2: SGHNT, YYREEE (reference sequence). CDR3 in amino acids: CASSSAGSGANVLTF. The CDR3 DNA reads TGTGCCAGCAGCTCGGCGGGCTCTGGGGCCAACGTCCTGACTTTC.

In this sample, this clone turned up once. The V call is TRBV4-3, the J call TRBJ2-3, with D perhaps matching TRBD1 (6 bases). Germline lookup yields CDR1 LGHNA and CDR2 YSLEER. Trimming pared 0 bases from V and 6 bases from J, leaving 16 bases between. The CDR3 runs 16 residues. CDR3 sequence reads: CASSQELQGIGDTQYF. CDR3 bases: TGCGCCAGCAGCCAAGAGCTTCAGGGGATAGGTGATACGCAGTATTTT.

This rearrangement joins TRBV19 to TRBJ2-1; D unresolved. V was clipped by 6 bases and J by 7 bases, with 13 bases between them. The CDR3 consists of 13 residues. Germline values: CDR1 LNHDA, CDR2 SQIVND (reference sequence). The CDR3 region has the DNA TGTGCCAGTAGGGGCGATGGGTCGAATGAGCAGTTCTTC. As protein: CASRGDGSNEQFF.

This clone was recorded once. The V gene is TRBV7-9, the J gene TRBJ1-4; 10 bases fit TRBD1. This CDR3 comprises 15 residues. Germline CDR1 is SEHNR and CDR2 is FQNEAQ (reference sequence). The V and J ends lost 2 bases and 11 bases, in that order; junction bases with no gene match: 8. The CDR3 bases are TGTGCCAGCAGCTTACTAGGGGACAGGGGCGGGAAACTGTTTTTT. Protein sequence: CASSLLGDRGGKLFF.

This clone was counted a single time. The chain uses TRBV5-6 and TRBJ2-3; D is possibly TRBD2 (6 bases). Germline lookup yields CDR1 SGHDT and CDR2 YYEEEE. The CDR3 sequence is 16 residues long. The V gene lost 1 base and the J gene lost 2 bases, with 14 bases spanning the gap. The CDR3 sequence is CASSLLLASDTDTQYF. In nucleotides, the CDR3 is TGTGCCAGCAGCTTGTTGCTAGCGTCAGACACAGATACGCAGTATTTT.

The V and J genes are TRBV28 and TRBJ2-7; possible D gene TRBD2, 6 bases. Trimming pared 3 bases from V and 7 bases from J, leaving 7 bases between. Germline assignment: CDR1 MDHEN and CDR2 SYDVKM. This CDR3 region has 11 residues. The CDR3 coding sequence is TGTGCCAGCAGTTTCCGGGAGGAGCAGTACTTC. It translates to CASSFREEQYF.

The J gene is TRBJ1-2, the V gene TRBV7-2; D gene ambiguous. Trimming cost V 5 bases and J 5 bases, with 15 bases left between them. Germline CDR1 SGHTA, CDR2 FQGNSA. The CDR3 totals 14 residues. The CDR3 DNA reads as TGTGCCAGCAGCCCCTCGAGGCTAGGTTATGGCTACACCTTC. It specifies CASSPSRLGYGYTF. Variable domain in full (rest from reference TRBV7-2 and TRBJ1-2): GAGVSQSPSNKVTEKGKDVELRCDPISGHTALYWYRQSLGQGLEFLIYFQGNSAPDKSGLPSDRFSAERTGGSVSTLTIQRTQQEDSAVYLCASSPSRLGYGYTFGSGTRLTVV.

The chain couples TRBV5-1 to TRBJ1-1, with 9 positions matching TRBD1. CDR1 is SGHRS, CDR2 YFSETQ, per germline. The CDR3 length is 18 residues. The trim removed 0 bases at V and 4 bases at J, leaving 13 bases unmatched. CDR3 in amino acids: CASSLDPLRSTGGTEAFF. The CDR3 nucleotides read TGCGCCAGCAGCTTGGACCCCCTGCGCTCGACAGGGGGCACTGAAGCTTTCTTT. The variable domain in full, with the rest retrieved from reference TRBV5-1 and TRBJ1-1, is KAGVTQTPRYLIKTRGQQVTLSCSPISGHRSVSWYQQTPGQGLQFLFEYFSETQRNKGNFPGRFSGRQFSNSRSEMNVSTLELGDSALYLCASSLDPLRSTGGTEAFFGQGTRLTVV.

The CDR3 bases are TGTGCCAGCAGGGGGGGACTAGCGGACTACAATGAGCAGTTCTTC. This codes for CASRGGLADYNEQFF. The genes are TRBV7-9 and TRBJ2-1; 11 bases are a match to TRBD2. CDR3 length: 15 amino acids. The germline gives CDR1 SEHNR, CDR2 FQNEAQ (reference sequence). The trim removed 6 bases at V and 3 bases at J, leaving 4 bases unmatched.

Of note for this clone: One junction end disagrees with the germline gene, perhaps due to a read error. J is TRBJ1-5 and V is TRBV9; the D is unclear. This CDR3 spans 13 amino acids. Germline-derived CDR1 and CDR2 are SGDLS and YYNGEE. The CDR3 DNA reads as TGTGCCGGCAGCGTAGGGCATTATCAGCCCCAGCATTTT. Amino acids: CAGSVGHYQPQHF.

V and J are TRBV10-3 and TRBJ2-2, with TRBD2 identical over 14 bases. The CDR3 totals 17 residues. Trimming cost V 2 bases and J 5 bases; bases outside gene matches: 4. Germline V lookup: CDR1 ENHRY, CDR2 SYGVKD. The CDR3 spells CAISEGLAGGYTGELFF. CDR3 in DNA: TGTGCCATCAGTGAGGGACTAGCGGGAGGCTATACCGGGGAGCTGTTTTTT.